The clone carrying this T cell receptor (beta chain) was seen a handful of times. This sample was included in a study of patients and donors after allogeneic stem cell transplantation. TCRdb called the RT-PCR reads again in MiXCR, with one record for every CDR3 protein. The sample carries some 880,000 distinct CDR3 sequences, more than 15% recorded once. V shed 2 bases and J shed 8 bases, with 13 bases lying between them. This CDR3 comprises 14 residues. Germline V gives CDR1 SNHLY, CDR2 FYNNEI. The sequencing sample was made of blood, either unsorted or a sorted T cell fraction (not recorded which). V and J are TRBV2 and TRBJ2-4; D unclear. This clonotype originated in a human donor who was either an allogeneic HSCT recipient or a stem cell or donor lymphocyte infusion donor (not recorded which). It is not recorded whose cells these are; they may come from a transplant donor. CDR3 nucleotides: TGTGCCAGCAGTGAATTAGGGCAGAAAGACATTCAGTACTTC. It specifies CASSELGQKDIQYF.